The 15 T cell receptor beta chains in this list originate from one sample, sequenced in a study of blood T cell repertoires in COVID-19. The repertoire was sequenced with immunoSEQ multiplex PCR; TCRdb's copy has only in-frame clones and lacks some. Counted here are 200,000 or so clones, around 84% occurring once; the ten biggest clones make up over 9.5%. Sequencing was carried out using peripheral blood. These receptors came from a woman older than 75 with COVID-19, enrolled during active disease.

CDR3 loop: CASSLSSYNEQFF. The CDR3 bases are TGTGCCAGCAGTCTGAGCTCCTACAATGAGCAGTTCTTC. The chain has TRBV27 and TRBJ2-1; D is unresolved. Trimming stripped 5 bases from V and 0 bases from J, with 5 bases between. CDR1 is MNHEY and CDR2 is SMNVEV in the germline V gene (reference sequence). This CDR3 is 13 amino acids long.

The chain has TRBV5-4 and TRBJ2-1; TRBD1 agrees at 7 bases. CDR1 is SGHNT and CDR2 is YYREEE in the germline V gene (reference sequence). J lost 4 bases, V lost 5 bases, and 3 bases had no gene match. The CDR3 length is 13 residues. The CDR3 bases are TGTGCCAGCAGACTGGGACAGTACAATGAGCAGTTCTTC. Protein: CASRLGQYNEQFF.

The rearrangement uses TRBV7-9 and TRBJ1-1, with D possibly matching TRBD1 (6 bases). Trimming cost V 2 bases and J 0 bases, with 10 bases left between them. The germline CDR1 and CDR2 sequences are SEHNR and FQNEAQ (reference sequence). The CDR3 is 15 residues long. The CDR3 spells CASSLQDRLNTEAFF. The CDR3 bases are TGTGCCAGCAGCTTACAGGACAGACTGAACACTGAAGCTTTCTTT.

This clone was recorded a few times. This chain links TRBV7-9 with TRBJ1-5; maybe TRBD1 (6 bases). CDR3 length: 14 amino acids. Germline V gene data show CDR1 as SEHNR and CDR2 as FQNEAQ (reference sequence). With 1 base removed from V and 6 bases from J, the gap between germline ends came to 10 bases. DNA of the CDR3: TGTGCCAGCAGCTTAGAGGGGGTGGGTCAGCCCCAGCATTTT. Translation: CASSLEGVGQPQHF.

This chain joins TRBV29-1 and TRBJ2-5; TRBD2 aligns across 7 bases. With V trimmed by 7 bases and J by 4 bases, 6 bases remained unmatched. Germline V gives CDR1 SQVTM, CDR2 ANQGSEA. The CDR3 contains 12 residues. CDR3 amino acids: CSGSGGGETQYF. The CDR3 nucleotides are TGCAGCGGTTCGGGCGGGGGAGAGACCCAGTACTTC. Using reference TRBV29-1 and TRBJ2-5 for the parts outside the CDR3, the full variable domain is SAVISQKPSRDICQRGTSLTIQCQVDSQVTMMFWYRQQPGQSLTLIATANQGSEATYESGFVIDKFPISRPNLTFSTLTVSNMSPEDSSIYLCSGSGGGETQYFGPGTRLLVL.

The V gene is TRBV11-2, the J gene TRBJ2-3; a possible D gene is TRBD2 (6 bases). V was clipped by 5 bases and J by 5 bases, with 17 bases between them. CDR1 is SGHAT, CDR2 FQNNGV, per germline. The CDR3 is 15 amino acids. The CDR3 loop reads CASSPYLAGKDTQYF. In DNA, the CDR3 is TGTGCCAGCAGCCCCTACCTGGCGGGGAAAGATACGCAGTATTTT.

V gene TRBV15 combines with J gene TRBJ2-1; D may be TRBD1 (5 bases). The CDR3 runs to 15 residues. The V gene lost 5 bases and the J gene lost 7 bases, with 18 bases spanning the gap. Germline lookup yields CDR1 LNHNV and CDR2 YYDKDF (reference sequence). CDR3 amino acids: CATSSTGRANNEQFF. CDR3 nucleotide sequence: TGTGCCACCAGCTCCACGGGCAGGGCCAATAATGAGCAGTTCTTC.

The genes are TRBV11-3 and TRBJ2-7; 7 nucleotides align to TRBD1. There are 16 residues in the CDR3. Germline lookup yields CDR1 SGHNT and CDR2 YENEEA. The junction had 5 bases not matched to a gene; V was cut back by 0 bases and J by 0 bases. CDR3 DNA: TGTGCCAGCAGCTTAGAAGGGACAGAGAGCTCCTACGAGCAGTACTTC. Its translation: CASSLEGTESSYEQYF.

This clone was seen only a few times. The chain has TRBV14 and TRBJ2-1; 9 bases agree with TRBD2. The J segment lost 8 bases and the V segment lost 4 bases, leaving 6 bases of the junction unmatched. Germline values: CDR1 SGHDN, CDR2 FVKESK. The CDR3 runs to 14 residues. The CDR3 sequence: CASSPAGGRYEQFF. CDR3 nucleotides: TGTGCCAGCAGCCCGGCGGGGGGGCGTTATGAGCAGTTCTTC.

Of note for this clone: The DNA is left out, because the CDR3 cannot be placed on it with certainty; the CDR3 is given as TCRdb lists it. The chain links TRBV19 to TRBJ1-6. The CDR3 length is 15 residues, termini included. Per the germline V gene, CDR1 is LNHDA and CDR2 is SQIVND (reference sequence). CDR3 sequence reads: CASTSGESYNSPLHF.

Details on this clone: Other DNA sequences within the sample encode an identical CDR3. The gene calls are TRBV10-1 and TRBJ1-1, with D perhaps TRBD1 (5 bases). CDR3 length equals 14 residues. The ends were cut back, 2 bases at V and 5 bases at J, with 12 bases in the middle. CDR1 is WNHNN, CDR2 SYGVQD, per germline (reference sequence). This CDR3 reads CASSEQRQGTEAFF. CDR3 bases: TGCGCCAGCAGTGAGCAAAGGCAGGGTACTGAAGCTTTCTTT.

V is TRBV7-8 and J is TRBJ1-5; unclear D gene. CDR1 and CDR2 (germline): SGHVS, FQNEAQ. V was shortened by 3 bases and J by 0 bases, with 3 bases between the two germline ends. This CDR3 region has 13 residues. CDR3 loop: CASSFSSNQPQHF. In DNA form, the CDR3 reads TGTGCCAGCAGCTTTAGTAGCAATCAGCCCCAGCATTTT.

The gene calls are TRBV9 and TRBJ2-3, with TRBD2 matching 10 bases. This CDR3 is built from 16 residues. Trimming took 0 bases from V and 3 from J; bases not matched to a gene: 4. Germline V lookup: CDR1 SGDLS, CDR2 YYNGEE. The CDR3 loop reads CASSVGQRGGTDTQYF. For the CDR3, the DNA is TGTGCCAGCAGCGTAGGTCAGCGGGGGGGAACAGATACGCAGTATTTT. The entire variable domain, with the rest obtained from reference TRBV9 and TRBJ2-3, is as follows: DSGVTQTPKHLITATGQRVTLRCSPRSGDLSVYWYQQSLDQGLQFLIQYYNGEERAKGNILERFSAQQFPDLHSELNLSSLELGDSALYFCASSVGQRGGTDTQYFGPGTRLTVL.

This sequence joins TRBV27 and TRBJ1-3; no clear D gene. The germline V and J ends were trimmed by 6 bases and 0 bases, with 12 bases remaining between them. CDR3 length equals 15 residues. Germline values: CDR1 MNHEY, CDR2 SMNVEV (reference sequence). The CDR3 spells CASSEDSYSGNTIYF. CDR3 DNA sequence: TGTGCCAGCAGCGAGGACTCCTACTCTGGAAACACCATATATTTT.

The J gene is TRBJ2-7, the V gene TRBV5-1, with D perhaps TRBD1 (5 bases). This CDR3 region has 15 residues. With 1 base removed from V and 2 bases from J, the gap between germline ends came to 13 bases. Germline V gives CDR1 SGHRS, CDR2 YFSETQ. This chain's CDR3 is CASSLLGDRTYEQYF. The CDR3 nucleotides are TGCGCCAGCAGCTTGCTAGGGGATAGGACCTACGAGCAGTACTTC.